A single sample gave rise to the 16 T cell receptor beta chains below, sequenced in a study of T cell responses to AZD1222 COVID-19 vaccine. Using immunoSEQ multiplex PCR, the repertoire was profiled, and TCRdb retains in-frame clones only, with some absent. The sample includes some 180,000 clones, around 94% of them seen just once. The material was peripheral blood, obtained on day 0 of AZD1222 vaccination. Every receptor here comes from an adult in good health.

This chain connects TRBV2 to TRBJ2-3, with D unresolved. V dropped 8 bases and J dropped 6 bases, with 9 bases sitting between them. The germline gives CDR1 SNHLY, CDR2 FYNNEI. This CDR3 contains 11 residues. Written as DNA, the CDR3 is TGTGCCAGCGCTTACTGGGATACGCAGTATTTT. Translated: CASAYWDTQYF.

The gene calls are TRBV21-1 and TRBJ2-7. TRBV21-1 is described as a pseudogene. The CDR3 loop spans 16 amino acids. CDR3 bases: TGTGCCAGCAGCATCCTTGTAGGGCCCTCCTCCTACGAGCAGTACTTC. This sequence encodes CASSILVGPSSYEQYF.

The chain has TRBV28 and TRBJ2-2; D not resolved. The CDR3 is made up of 14 amino acids. Trimming stripped 7 bases from V and 6 bases from J, with 15 bases between. In germline, CDR1 is MDHEN, CDR2 SYDVKM. The CDR3 nucleotides are TGTGCCAGCACGCGAAGGCCCCGGCCCGGGGAGCTGTTTTTT. This encodes CASTRRPRPGELFF.

The genes are TRBV18 and TRBJ1-2; the D is unclear. Germline V gene lookup returns CDR1 KGHSH and CDR2 LQKENI. This CDR3 has 12 amino acids. V lost 6 bases, J lost 8 bases, and 13 bases lay in between. As DNA, the CDR3 is TGTGCCAGCTCCCCGAGTGTAAGAGGCTACACCTTC. It translates to CASSPSVRGYTF.

The chain has TRBV3-1 (or the pseudogene TRBV3-2) and TRBJ1-1; D perhaps matches TRBD1 (5 bases). Trimming left V 6 bases short and J 3 bases short, with 11 bases between. From germline, CDR1 is LGHDT and CDR2 YNNKEL (reference sequence). CDR3 length: 13 amino acids. DNA of the CDR3: TGTGCCAGCAGTCGGGACGGGCACACTGAAGCTTTCTTT. Protein product: CASSRDGHTEAFF.

The gene calls are TRBV19 and TRBJ2-3; 8 positions match TRBD2. CDR1 is LNHDA and CDR2 is SQIVND in the germline V gene (reference sequence). This CDR3 has 14 amino acids. Germline trimming cut 5 bases from V and 4 bases from J; bases unmatched to any gene: 5. CDR3 region: CASSHRGGPDTQYF. CDR3 DNA: TGTGCCAGTAGTCATCGGGGGGGGCCAGATACGCAGTATTTT.

V usage is TRBV11-2 and J usage is TRBJ1-5; 7 nucleotides align to TRBD1. The CDR3 extends over 16 amino acids. Germline values: CDR1 SGHAT, CDR2 FQNNGV. V dropped 1 base and J dropped 2; count of bases not matched to a gene: 5. CDR3 sequence reads: CASSLGPDRGNQPQHF. CDR3 nucleotide sequence: TGTGCCAGCAGCTTAGGACCAGACAGGGGCAATCAGCCCCAGCATTTT. Variable domain in full (rest from reference TRBV11-2 and TRBJ1-5): EAGVAQSPRYKIIEKRQSVAFWCNPISGHATLYWYQQILGQGPKLLIQFQNNGVVDDSQLPKDRFSAERLKGVDSTLKIQPAKLEDSAVYLCASSLGPDRGNQPQHFGDGTRLSIL.

The V and J genes are TRBV6-5 and TRBJ1-2, with D perhaps TRBD1 (5 bases). The CDR3 is made up of 15 amino acids. From germline, CDR1 is MNHEY and CDR2 SVGAGI. V lost 5 bases to trimming and J lost 6 bases, with 19 bases between them. The CDR3: CASSPLGALGHGYTF. In nucleotides, the CDR3 is TGTGCCAGCAGTCCCCTAGGGGCTCTGGGACATGGCTACACCTTC.

This chain joins TRBV7-2 and TRBJ1-2; D not resolved. The germline gives CDR1 SGHTA, CDR2 FQGNSA. V was pared by 2 bases and J by 4 bases, with 8 bases between. The CDR3 is made up of 13 amino acids. The CDR3 loop is CASSLPAGYGYTF. The DNA for the CDR3 is TGTGCCAGCAGCTTACCGGCAGGCTATGGCTACACCTTC.

In its sample, this clone was seen once. V and J are TRBV6-5 and TRBJ1-5; 7 bases agree with TRBD1. Germline V lookup: CDR1 MNHEY, CDR2 SVGAGI. V shed 6 bases, J shed 10 bases, and the junction held 6 bases outside the gene matches. This CDR3 has 12 amino acids. For the CDR3, the DNA is TGTGCCAGCAGGACAAACAGGGGTCCCCAGCATTTT. Protein sequence: CASRTNRGPQHF.

This chain links TRBV9 with TRBJ1-5; possibly TRBD1 for D (6 bases). Germline CDR1 and CDR2: SGDLS and YYNGEE. V was cut by 3 bases and J by 5 bases, with 15 bases left in between. CDR3 length: 15 amino acids. The CDR3 nucleotides read TGTGCCAGCAGCGCTCAGGGGCTAGGGTATCAGCCCCAGCATTTT. Translated: CASSAQGLGYQPQHF. The variable domain in full, with the rest retrieved from reference TRBV9 and TRBJ1-5, is DSGVTQTPKHLITATGQRVTLRCSPRSGDLSVYWYQQSLDQGLQFLIQYYNGEERAKGNILERFSAQQFPDLHSELNLSSLELGDSALYFCASSAQGLGYQPQHFGDGTRLSIL.

This chain uses TRBV3-1 (or the pseudogene TRBV3-2) with TRBJ1-6, with D unclear. The germline V gene encodes CDR1 LGHDT and CDR2 YNNKEL (reference sequence). CDR3 size: 14 residues. Trimming removed 7 bases from V and 7 bases from J, with 14 bases in between. In DNA form, the CDR3 reads TGTGCCAGCAACGGTGGGCAGCGAAATTCACCCCTCCACTTT. The encoded protein is CASNGGQRNSPLHF.

V gene TRBV5-1 combines with J gene TRBJ2-3, with 9 bases matching TRBD2. Germline V CDR1 and CDR2: SGHRS, YFSETQ. CDR3 size: 15 residues. The trim removed 0 bases at V and 3 bases at J, leaving 2 bases unmatched. DNA of the CDR3: TGCGCCAGCAGCTTGGAGCGGGGGGATACAGATACGCAGTATTTT. Translation: CASSLERGDTDTQYF.

CDR3 residues: CASSLVPPTSGGPREQYF. The DNA of the CDR3 is TGTGCCAGCAGCTTAGTTCCTCCGACTAGCGGGGGCCCTCGCGAGCAGTACTTC. The chain employs TRBV7-2 and TRBJ2-7; 12 bases map to TRBD2. V dropped 1 base and J dropped 6; count of bases not matched to a gene: 13. CDR3 length equals 18 residues. Germline V CDR1 and CDR2: SGHTA, FQGNSA. Full variable domain (remainder filled in from reference TRBV7-2 and TRBJ2-7): GAGVSQSPSNKVTEKGKDVELRCDPISGHTALYWYRQSLGQGLEFLIYFQGNSAPDKSGLPSDRFSAERTGGSVSTLTIQRTQQEDSAVYLCASSLVPPTSGGPREQYFGPGTRLTVT.

The chain has TRBV7-3 and TRBJ2-7; 7 bases align to TRBD2. Germline loops: CDR1 SGHTA, CDR2 FQGTGA. J lost 3 bases, V lost 0 bases, and 5 bases had no gene match. The length of the CDR3 is 15 residues. Here the CDR3 reads CASSLTRRENYEQYF. The DNA for the CDR3 is TGTGCCAGCAGCTTAACCCGGCGGGAGAACTACGAGCAGTACTTC.

This sequence joins TRBV18 and TRBJ1-1; the match to TRBD1 covers 8 bases. With V trimmed by 2 bases and J by 11 bases, 7 bases remained unmatched. This CDR3 contains 13 residues. From germline, CDR1 is KGHSH and CDR2 LQKENI. CDR3 sequence: CASSPGQGGEAFF. The CDR3 DNA is TGTGCCAGCTCACCAGGACAGGGAGGCGAGGCTTTCTTT.